This T cell receptor beta chain was sequenced during a study of blood T cell repertoires in COVID-19. Overall study: Whether acute or convalescent, the COVID-19 samples came from the United States, Italy and Spain. PBMCs, B-cell-depleted T cells, or T cells were the source of the cDNA or gDNA that made up the material.

Authors' processing steps: Estimation of nucleated cell counts was performed using reference gene primer amplification. Clones were read by immunoSEQ multiplex PCR, and TCRdb kept only the in-frame ones, dropping some. That table supplies the V and J calls and clone size; D and trimming were determined from the DNA. Among hundreds of thousands of clones listed, around 89% were seen once. Per the germline V gene, CDR1 is SGHTA and CDR2 is FQGNSA. This CDR3 is 14 amino acids long. Trimming took off 5 bases at V and 4 bases at J, with 14 bases between the two ends. A few counts support this clone. The receptor was derived from a woman between 45 and 65 years old with active or convalescent COVID-19. Sequencing input: peripheral blood. This chain uses TRBV7-2 with TRBJ1-1; possibly TRBD1 for D (5 bases). DNA of the CDR3: TGTGCCAGCAGCCTATCCTGGGGCGGCACTGAAGCTTTCTTT. Its translation is CASSLSWGGTEAFF. Variable domain in full (rest from reference TRBV7-2 and TRBJ1-1): GAGVSQSPSNKVTEKGKDVELRCDPISGHTALYWYRQSLGQGLEFLIYFQGNSAPDKSGLPSDRFSAERTGGSVSTLTIQRTQQEDSAVYLCASSLSWGGTEAFFGQGTRLTVV.